This paragraph covers one T cell receptor (beta chain) sequence. Its antigen is unidentified. The entry originates in a study of cytomegalovirus exposure and HLA in healthy donors. Overall study context: Researchers previously reported finding 117 million unique TCR beta sequences from some 180 million T cells. Among fewer than 500 genotyped donors, around 77% fell in the Caucasian-associated ancestry cluster.

General study results and limits: Indistinguishable V segments, including TRBV6-2 and TRBV6-3, were excluded. The sole available immune exposure information was CMV serostatus.

This CDR3 contains 14 residues. The germline V gene has CDR1 SEHNR and CDR2 FQNEAQ (reference sequence). V was clipped by 2 bases and J by 10 bases; unmatched bases: 5. A multiplex PCR was run with 60 Vbeta primers and 13 Jbeta primers. TCRdb keeps only in-frame clones here, not all; method: immunoSEQ multiplex PCR. The table lists fewer than 200,000 clones, 77% of them singletons. This chain links TRBV7-9 with TRBJ2-1; 10 nucleotides line up with TRBD2. This clonotype originated in a woman between 35 and 50 years old in good health and CMV-seropositive. Sequenced sample: PBMCs. The CDR3 coding sequence is TGTGCCAGCAGCTTAATCCTAGCGGGGGCCGAGCAGTTCTTC. Translated, it gives CASSLILAGAEQFF.